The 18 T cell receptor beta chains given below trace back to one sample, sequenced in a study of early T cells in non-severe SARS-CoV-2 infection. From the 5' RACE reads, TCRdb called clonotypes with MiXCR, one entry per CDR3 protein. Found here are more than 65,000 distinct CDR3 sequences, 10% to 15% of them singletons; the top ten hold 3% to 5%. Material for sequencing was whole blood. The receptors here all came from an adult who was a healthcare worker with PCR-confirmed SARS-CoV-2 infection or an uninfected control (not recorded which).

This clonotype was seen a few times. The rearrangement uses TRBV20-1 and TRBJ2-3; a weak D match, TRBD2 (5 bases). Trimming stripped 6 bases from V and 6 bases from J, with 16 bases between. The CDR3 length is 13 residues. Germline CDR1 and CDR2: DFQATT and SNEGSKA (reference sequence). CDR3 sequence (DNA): TGCAGTGCGTGTACTAGGATGGGGGATACGCAGTATTTT. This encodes CSACTRMGDTQYF.

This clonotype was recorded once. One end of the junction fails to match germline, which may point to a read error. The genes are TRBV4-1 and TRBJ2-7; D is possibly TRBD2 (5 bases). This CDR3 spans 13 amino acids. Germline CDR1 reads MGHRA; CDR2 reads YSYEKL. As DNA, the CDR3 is TGCGTCAGCAGTCAAGATCCGGGAAGGGAGCAGTACTTC. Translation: CVSSQDPGREQYF.

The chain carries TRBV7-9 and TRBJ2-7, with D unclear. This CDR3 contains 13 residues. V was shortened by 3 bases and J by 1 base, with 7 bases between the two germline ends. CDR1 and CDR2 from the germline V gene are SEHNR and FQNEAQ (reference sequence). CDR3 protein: CASSFGPSYEQYF. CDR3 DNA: TGTGCCAGCAGCTTTGGCCCTTCCTACGAGCAGTACTTC.

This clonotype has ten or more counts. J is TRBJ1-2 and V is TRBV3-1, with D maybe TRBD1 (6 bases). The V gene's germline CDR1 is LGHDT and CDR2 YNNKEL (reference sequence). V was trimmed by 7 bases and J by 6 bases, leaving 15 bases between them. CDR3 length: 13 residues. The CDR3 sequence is CASNLQGGNGYTF. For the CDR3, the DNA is TGTGCCAGCAACCTACAGGGCGGTAATGGCTACACCTTC.

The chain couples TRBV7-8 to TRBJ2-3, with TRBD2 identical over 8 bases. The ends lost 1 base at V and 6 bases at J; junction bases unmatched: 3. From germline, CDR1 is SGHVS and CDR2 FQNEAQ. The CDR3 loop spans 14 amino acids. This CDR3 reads CASSLVPSGDTQYF. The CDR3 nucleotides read TGTGCCAGCAGCTTAGTTCCTAGCGGGGATACGCAGTATTTT.

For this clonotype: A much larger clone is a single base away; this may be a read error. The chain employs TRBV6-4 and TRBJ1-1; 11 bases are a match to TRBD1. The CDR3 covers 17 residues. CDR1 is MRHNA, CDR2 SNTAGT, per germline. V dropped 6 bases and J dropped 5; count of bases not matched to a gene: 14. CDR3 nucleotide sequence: TGTGCCAGCAGGCCTTTCGGGACAGGGGGGCGAACGACTGAAGCTTTCTTT. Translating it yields CASRPFGTGGRTTEAFF.

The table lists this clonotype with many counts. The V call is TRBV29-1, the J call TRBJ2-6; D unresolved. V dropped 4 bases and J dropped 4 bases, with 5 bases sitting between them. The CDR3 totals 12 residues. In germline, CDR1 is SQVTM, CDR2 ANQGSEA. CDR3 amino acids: CSVVLGANVLTF. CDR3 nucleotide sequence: TGCAGCGTTGTGCTAGGGGCCAACGTCCTGACTTTC. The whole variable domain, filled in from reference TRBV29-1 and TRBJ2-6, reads SAVISQKPSRDICQRGTSLTIQCQVDSQVTMMFWYRQQPGQSLTLIATANQGSEATYESGFVIDKFPISRPNLTFSTLTVSNMSPEDSSIYLCSVVLGANVLTFGAGSRLTVL.

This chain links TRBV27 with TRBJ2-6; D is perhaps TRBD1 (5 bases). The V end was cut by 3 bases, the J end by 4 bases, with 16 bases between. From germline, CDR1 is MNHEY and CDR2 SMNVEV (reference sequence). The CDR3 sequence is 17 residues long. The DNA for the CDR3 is TGTGCCAGCAGTTTGGGAACAGCCTGGGGCGGGGCCAACGTCCTGACTTTC. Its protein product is CASSLGTAWGGANVLTF.

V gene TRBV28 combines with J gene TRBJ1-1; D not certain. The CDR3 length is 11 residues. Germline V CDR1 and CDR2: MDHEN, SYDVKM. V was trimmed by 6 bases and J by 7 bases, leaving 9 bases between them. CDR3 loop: CASRGHIEAFF. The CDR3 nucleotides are TGTGCCAGCAGAGGTCATATTGAAGCTTTCTTT.

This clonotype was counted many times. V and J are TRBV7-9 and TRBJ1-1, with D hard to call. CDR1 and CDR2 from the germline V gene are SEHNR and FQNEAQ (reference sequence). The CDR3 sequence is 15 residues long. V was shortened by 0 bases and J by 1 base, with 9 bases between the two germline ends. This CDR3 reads CASSLAKNRNTEAFF. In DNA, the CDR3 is TGTGCCAGCAGCTTAGCCAAGAACAGGAACACTGAAGCTTTCTTT.

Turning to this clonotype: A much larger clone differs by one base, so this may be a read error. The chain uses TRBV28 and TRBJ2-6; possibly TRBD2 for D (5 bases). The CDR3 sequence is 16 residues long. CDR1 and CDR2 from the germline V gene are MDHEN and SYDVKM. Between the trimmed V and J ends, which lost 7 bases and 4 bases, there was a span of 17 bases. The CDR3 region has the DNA TGTGCCAGCACCCTTGTAAGGCGGGTCGGGGCCAACGTCCTGACTTTC. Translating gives CASTLVRRVGANVLTF.

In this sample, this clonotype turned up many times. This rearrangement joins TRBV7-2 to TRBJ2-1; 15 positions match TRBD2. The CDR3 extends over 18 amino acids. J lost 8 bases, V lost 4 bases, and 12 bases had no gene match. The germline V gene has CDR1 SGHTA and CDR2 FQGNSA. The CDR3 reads CASSSGLAGGRIRDEQFF. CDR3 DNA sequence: TGTGCCAGCAGCTCGGGACTAGCGGGAGGACGGATTAGGGATGAGCAGTTCTTC.

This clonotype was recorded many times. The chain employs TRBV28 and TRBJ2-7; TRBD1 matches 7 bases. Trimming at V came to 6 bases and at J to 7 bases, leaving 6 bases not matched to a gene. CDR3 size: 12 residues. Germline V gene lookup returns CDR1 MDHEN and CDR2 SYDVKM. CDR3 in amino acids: CASSSTGVEQYF. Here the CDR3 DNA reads TGTGCCAGCAGCTCTACAGGGGTAGAGCAGTACTTC.

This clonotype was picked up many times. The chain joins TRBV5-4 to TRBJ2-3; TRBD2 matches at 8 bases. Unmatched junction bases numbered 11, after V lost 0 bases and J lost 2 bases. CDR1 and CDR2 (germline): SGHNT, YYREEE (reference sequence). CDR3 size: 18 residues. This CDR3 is CASSLGGLREVITDTQYF. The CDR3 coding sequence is TGTGCCAGCAGCTTGGGAGGCTTGCGGGAGGTTATCACAGATACGCAGTATTTT.

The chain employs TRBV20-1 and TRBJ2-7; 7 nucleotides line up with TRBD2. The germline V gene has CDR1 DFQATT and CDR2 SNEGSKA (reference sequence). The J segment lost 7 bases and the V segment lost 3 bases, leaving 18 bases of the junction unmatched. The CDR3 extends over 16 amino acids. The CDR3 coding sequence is TGCAGTGCTAGGGACTTCCGATCACCCCAGGGAGGGGAGCAGTACTTC. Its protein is CSARDFRSPQGGEQYF.

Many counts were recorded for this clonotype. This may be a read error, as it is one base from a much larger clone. CDR3 residues: CASGRMNTEVFF. CDR3 DNA: TGTGCCAGCGGCAGAATGAACACTGAAGTTTTCTTT. The genes are TRBV11-2 and TRBJ1-1; the D is unclear. CDR3 length: 12 residues. Germline-derived CDR1 and CDR2 are SGHAT and FQNNGV.

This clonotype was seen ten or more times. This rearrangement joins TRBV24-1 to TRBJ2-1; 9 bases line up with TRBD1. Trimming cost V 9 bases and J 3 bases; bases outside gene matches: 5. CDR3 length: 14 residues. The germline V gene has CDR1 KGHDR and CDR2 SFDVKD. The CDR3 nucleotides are TGTGCCACCTCCGGGACAGGGCTCTACAATGAGCAGTTCTTC. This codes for CATSGTGLYNEQFF.

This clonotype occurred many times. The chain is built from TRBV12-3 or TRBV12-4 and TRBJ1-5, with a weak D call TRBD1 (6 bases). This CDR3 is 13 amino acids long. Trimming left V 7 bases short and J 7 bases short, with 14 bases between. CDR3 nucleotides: TGTGCCAGCACGAGGGGGGTGGAACAGCCCCAGCATTTT. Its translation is CASTRGVEQPQHF.